A selection of T cell receptor beta chains follows, all from one sample in a study of tumor and adjacent non-tumor tissue in lung cancer. MiXCR, run by TCRdb on the multiplex PCR reads, gives a single entry per CDR3 protein. This sample has around 79,000 distinct CDR3 sequences, with 72% found just once. Sequencing was carried out using lung tumor tissue. These receptors originate from a woman aged 35 to 49 with non-small cell lung cancer. CDR3s include the opening cysteine and the closing phenylalanine or tryptophan. The D gene is left open where the match is weak. Some rows mark clone size as missing; the rest say once, few, many or name a class of expanded clone.

cdr3_nt: TGTGCCAGCAGCTCGGGACAGGGGCTTGAGAACACCGAAGCCTTCTTT
cdr3_aa: CASSSGQGLENTEAFF
j_call: TRBJ1-1
clone_size: -
v_call: TRBV13
d_call: TRBD1

cdr3_nt: TGTGCCAGCAGCTCCGACCGACTAGTCCTTGGCAATGAGCATTTCTTC
cdr3_aa: CASSSDRLVLGNEHFF
j_call: TRBJ2-1
clone_size: -
v_call: TRBV11-2
d_call: -

cdr3_nt: TGTCCCAGCAGCCAAGAATTGGCAGGTACGCAGTATTTT
cdr3_aa: CPSSQELAGTQYF
j_call: TRBJ2-3
clone_size: -
v_call: TRBV4-2
d_call: -

cdr3_nt: TGTGCCAGCAGCCCCCTGAGGGCAACCACACAAGAGACCCAGTACTTC
cdr3_aa: CASSPLRATTQETQYF
j_call: TRBJ2-5
clone_size: -
v_call: TRBV11-2
d_call: -

cdr3_nt: TGTGATAGCAGTCACTCGGGGGCTCTGGGCTACACCTTC
cdr3_aa: CDSSHSGALGYTF
j_call: TRBJ1-2
clone_size: -
v_call: TRBV12-3/TRBV12-4
d_call: -

cdr3_nt: TGTGCCAGTAGACCCCGGGACAGTTTATGGAGCTACACCTTC
cdr3_aa: CASRPRDSLWSYTF
j_call: TRBJ1-2
clone_size: few
v_call: TRBV19
d_call: TRBD1

cdr3_nt: TGCGCCAGTAGCCGGGCCGGGACAGCCTTGATTCAAGAGACCCAGTACTTC
cdr3_aa: CASSRAGTALIQETQYF
j_call: TRBJ2-5
clone_size: -
v_call: TRBV4-1
d_call: TRBD1

cdr3_nt: TGTGCCAGCAGCACTTGGTGGGGGCAAGCTTTCTTT
cdr3_aa: CASSTWWGQAFF
j_call: TRBJ1-1
clone_size: few
v_call: TRBV7-8
d_call: -

cdr3_nt: TGTGCCAGCAGCCAAGATGACCCCAATCAGCCCCAGCATTTT
cdr3_aa: CASSQDDPNQPQHF
j_call: TRBJ1-5
clone_size: -
v_call: TRBV4-2
d_call: -

cdr3_nt: TGCGCCAAAGCATGGGGGCCATGGGAGACCCAGTACTTC
cdr3_aa: CAKAWGPWETQYF
j_call: TRBJ2-5
clone_size: -
v_call: TRBV10-1
d_call: -

cdr3_nt: TGTGCCAGCAGCCTCGGACTAGGCGTGAGTGGCTCCTACAATGAGCAGTTCTTC
cdr3_aa: CASSLGLGVSGSYNEQFF
j_call: TRBJ2-1
clone_size: -
v_call: TRBV11-3
d_call: TRBD2

cdr3_nt: TGTGACAGCAGCATTATTGGGCTGCAAGAGACCCAGTACTTC
cdr3_aa: CDSSIIGLQETQYF
j_call: TRBJ2-5
clone_size: -
v_call: TRBV11-2
d_call: -

cdr3_nt: TGCGCCAGCAGTTCCGGGACATTGAACACTGATGCTCTCTTT
cdr3_aa: CASSSGTLNTDALF
j_call: TRBJ1-1
clone_size: -
v_call: TRBV10-2
d_call: -

cdr3_nt: TGTGCCAGCAGTTCCACTCCGACAGGGCTCTTTGGAAACATCATATATTTT
cdr3_aa: CASSSTPTGLFGNIIYF
j_call: TRBJ1-3
clone_size: few
v_call: TRBV6-5
d_call: TRBD1

cdr3_nt: TGTGCCAGCAGCTTAGATCCCTGCGGGGGGGTTGAACAGTTCTTC
cdr3_aa: CASSLDPCGGVEQFF
j_call: TRBJ2-1
clone_size: -
v_call: TRBV11-2
d_call: TRBD2

cdr3_nt: TGCAGTGCTAGAGAATTGGGGGGCACCGGGGAGCTGTTTTTT
cdr3_aa: CSARELGGTGELFF
j_call: TRBJ2-2
clone_size: many
v_call: TRBV20-1
d_call: -

cdr3_nt: TGTCTCAGCAGCTTAGATACCCAGAGGTCCTACGAGCAGTACTTC
cdr3_aa: CLSSLDTQRSYEQYF
j_call: TRBJ2-7
clone_size: -
v_call: TRBV11-2
d_call: -

cdr3_nt: TGTGCCAGCAGTTTCGGCGGGAGCTCCTACAATGAGCAGTTCTTC
cdr3_aa: CASSFGGSSYNEQFF
j_call: TRBJ2-1
clone_size: few
v_call: TRBV28
d_call: TRBD2

cdr3_nt: TGCAGCGTTGGGGGTTTGGGGGAGCTTTCTTGGCACGAGCAGTACTTC
cdr3_aa: CSVGGLGELSWHEQYF
j_call: TRBJ2-7
clone_size: -
v_call: TRBV29-1
d_call: -

cdr3_nt: TGTGCCAGCAGTTTGGGTGGACGAGGGGGGCGGAGGGATGAGCAGATCTTC
cdr3_aa: CASSLGGRGGRRDEQIF
j_call: TRBJ2-1
clone_size: -
v_call: TRBV12-3/TRBV12-4
d_call: -

cdr3_nt: TGTGTCAGCAGTTCGCAGACAAGGACCTACGAGCACTACTTC
cdr3_aa: CVSSSQTRTYEHYF
j_call: TRBJ2-7
clone_size: -
v_call: TRBV12-3/TRBV12-4
d_call: -

cdr3_nt: TGTGCCAGCGGCGGATCAGAGTATGGCTACACCTTC
cdr3_aa: CASGGSEYGYTF
j_call: TRBJ1-2
clone_size: -
v_call: TRBV6-6
d_call: -

cdr3_nt: TGTGCCTGGGGTAAAGATCGGATGGGCACTGAAGCTTTCTTT
cdr3_aa: CAWGKDRMGTEAFF
j_call: TRBJ1-1
clone_size: few
v_call: TRBV30
d_call: -

cdr3_nt: TGCAGAGCGCTTAGCGGGGGGGTAACGGGCAAAAGTTTCAATGAGCAGTTCTTC
cdr3_aa: CRALSGGVTGKSFNEQFF
j_call: TRBJ2-1
clone_size: -
v_call: TRBV20-1
d_call: TRBD2

cdr3_nt: TGTGCCAGCAGTCTAGGCGAACTCACCGGGGAGCTGTTTTTT
cdr3_aa: CASSLGELTGELFF
j_call: TRBJ2-2
clone_size: many
v_call: TRBV12-3/TRBV12-4
d_call: -

cdr3_nt: TGTGCCTGCAGTCTTGAGGGGACCCAGTACTTC
cdr3_aa: CACSLEGTQYF
j_call: TRBJ2-5
clone_size: -
v_call: TRBV12-3/TRBV12-4
d_call: -

cdr3_nt: TGCACCGTTGAGCGGCAGGGGGACTACGAGCAGTACTTC
cdr3_aa: CTVERQGDYEQYF
j_call: TRBJ2-7
clone_size: -
v_call: TRBV29-1
d_call: TRBD1

cdr3_nt: TGTGTCAGTAGTCCACGGACGACCGGGGAGCTGTTTTTT
cdr3_aa: CVSSPRTTGELFF
j_call: TRBJ2-2
clone_size: -
v_call: TRBV19
d_call: -

cdr3_nt: TGCAGCGTTTGGGCGGGGGACAGGCGAACCAAAAACATTCAGTACTTC
cdr3_aa: CSVWAGDRRTKNIQYF
j_call: TRBJ2-4
clone_size: -
v_call: TRBV29-1
d_call: -

cdr3_nt: TGTGCCTGCAGTCAGGGAGGTACGCAGTATTTT
cdr3_aa: CACSQGGTQYF
j_call: TRBJ2-3
clone_size: many
v_call: TRBV6-5
d_call: -

cdr3_nt: TGTGCCAGCAGCCGAAACCGAGATATTGAGCAATACTTC
cdr3_aa: CASSRNRDIEQYF
j_call: TRBJ2-7
clone_size: -
v_call: TRBV6-6
d_call: -

cdr3_nt: TGTGCCATCACTTACACCGAGACAGGGAGAACTGAAGCTCTCTTT
cdr3_aa: CAITYTETGRTEALF
j_call: TRBJ1-1
clone_size: -
v_call: TRBV11-1
d_call: TRBD1

cdr3_nt: TGTACCATCAGCCGAACCGCCTACACTGAAGCTTTCTTT
cdr3_aa: CTISRTAYTEAFF
j_call: TRBJ1-1
clone_size: -
v_call: TRBV6-2/TRBV6-3
d_call: -

cdr3_nt: TGCGCCAGCAGCTTGGTACTAGATGGTGAGCAGTTCTTC
cdr3_aa: CASSLVLDGEQFF
j_call: TRBJ2-1
clone_size: many
v_call: TRBV5-1
d_call: -

cdr3_nt: TGCAATGCTAGCCCCGTGACTAGCGGGAATCAGGGCACCGGGGAGCTGTTTTTT
cdr3_aa: CNASPVTSGNQGTGELFF
j_call: TRBJ2-2
clone_size: -
v_call: TRBV20-1
d_call: TRBD2

cdr3_nt: TGTGACAGCAGTTTCCTATGCCTCAATCAACCCCAGCATTTT
cdr3_aa: CDSSFLCLNQPQHF
j_call: TRBJ1-5
clone_size: -
v_call: TRBV12-3/TRBV12-4
d_call: -

cdr3_nt: TGCGCCAACAGCCACGGGACCGGTCCTTGTGGGGCCAACGTCCTGACTTTC
cdr3_aa: CANSHGTGPCGANVLTF
j_call: TRBJ2-6
clone_size: -
v_call: TRBV4-1
d_call: -

cdr3_nt: TGCGCCAGGAGCCATGGGGGAAACGAGTACTTC
cdr3_aa: CARSHGGNEYF
j_call: TRBJ2-7
clone_size: -
v_call: TRBV4-1
d_call: -

cdr3_nt: TGTGCCAGCAGTGAACGAACAGCCAACATCGGGGAGCTGTTTTTT
cdr3_aa: CASSERTANIGELFF
j_call: TRBJ2-2
clone_size: -
v_call: TRBV6-1
d_call: -

cdr3_nt: TGTGCCAGCAGCCCGCGCATCGTAACTAGTGGGGGACTAAGGGAACAGTTCTTC
cdr3_aa: CASSPRIVTSGGLREQFF
j_call: TRBJ2-1
clone_size: -
v_call: TRBV11-2
d_call: TRBD2

cdr3_nt: TGTGCCAGCAGCTTCAGGACAGGGGAAAGGAGCTACTACGAGCGGTACTTC
cdr3_aa: CASSFRTGERSYYERYF
j_call: TRBJ2-7
clone_size: -
v_call: TRBV7-8
d_call: TRBD1

cdr3_nt: TGCAGTGCTAGTGGCGACCCAACATATACGCAGTATTTT
cdr3_aa: CSASGDPTYTQYF
j_call: TRBJ2-3
clone_size: many
v_call: TRBV20-1
d_call: -

cdr3_nt: TGCGCCAGCAGCTTGGAGCCATACACAGATACGCAGTATTTT
cdr3_aa: CASSLEPYTDTQYF
j_call: TRBJ2-3
clone_size: many
v_call: TRBV5-1
d_call: -

cdr3_nt: TGTGCCTGTAGTCCCCACCTCTCGATAAGCTCCTACAATGAGCAGTTCTTC
cdr3_aa: CACSPHLSISSYNEQFF
j_call: TRBJ2-1
clone_size: -
v_call: TRBV19
d_call: -

cdr3_nt: TGTGCCAGCATTTTCAATGGCGGGGGGACGGTCTACGAGCAGTACTTC
cdr3_aa: CASIFNGGGTVYEQYF
j_call: TRBJ2-7
clone_size: many
v_call: TRBV6-1
d_call: TRBD2

cdr3_nt: TGCGCCAACAGCCAAATGGAGGGGATAACCTACGAGCAGTACTTC
cdr3_aa: CANSQMEGITYEQYF
j_call: TRBJ2-7
clone_size: -
v_call: TRBV4-1
d_call: -

cdr3_nt: TGTGCCAGCAGTAAGGGAGGGACAGCAGATACGCACTATTTT
cdr3_aa: CASSKGGTADTHYF
j_call: TRBJ2-3
clone_size: -
v_call: TRBV28
d_call: -

cdr3_nt: TGTGCCTGGAGGGGGGAAGCTAGCAATCAGCTCCTGCATTTT
cdr3_aa: CAWRGEASNQLLHF
j_call: TRBJ1-5
clone_size: -
v_call: TRBV30
d_call: -

cdr3_nt: TGCAGCGTTGACTTCGGGACGGGTCAGCCCCAGCATTTC
cdr3_aa: CSVDFGTGQPQHF
j_call: TRBJ1-5
clone_size: -
v_call: TRBV29-1
d_call: -

cdr3_nt: TGCGCCAGCAGCCAACACGGGAGCTCCTACGAGCAGTACTTC
cdr3_aa: CASSQHGSSYEQYF
j_call: TRBJ2-7
clone_size: -
v_call: TRBV5-1
d_call: -

cdr3_nt: TGTGCCAACAGTTCCGGGACAGGGGTAGAGACACAGTACTTC
cdr3_aa: CANSSGTGVETQYF
j_call: TRBJ2-5
clone_size: -
v_call: TRBV6-2/TRBV6-3
d_call: TRBD1

cdr3_nt: TGTGCCAGCAGCGGAGCGGGGGGGTATTTAGGTGAACAGTTCTTC
cdr3_aa: CASSGAGGYLGEQFF
j_call: TRBJ2-1
clone_size: -
v_call: TRBV12-3/TRBV12-4
d_call: TRBD2

cdr3_nt: TGTGCCAGCAGTGCTCGCGGGGGGTCCACAGATACGCAGTATTTT
cdr3_aa: CASSARGGSTDTQYF
j_call: TRBJ2-3
clone_size: -
v_call: TRBV11-3
d_call: TRBD2

cdr3_nt: TGTGCCAGTAATGACGGGGGACTCAAAATGTCCTACGAGCAGTACTTC
cdr3_aa: CASNDGGLKMSYEQYF
j_call: TRBJ2-7
clone_size: -
v_call: TRBV6-4
d_call: -

cdr3_nt: TGTGCCAGCAGTCTATTGGACAGGGGGGCCCGGGGGGACTCCTACAATGAGCAGTTCTTC
cdr3_aa: CASSLLDRGARGDSYNEQFF
j_call: TRBJ2-1
clone_size: -
v_call: TRBV28
d_call: TRBD1